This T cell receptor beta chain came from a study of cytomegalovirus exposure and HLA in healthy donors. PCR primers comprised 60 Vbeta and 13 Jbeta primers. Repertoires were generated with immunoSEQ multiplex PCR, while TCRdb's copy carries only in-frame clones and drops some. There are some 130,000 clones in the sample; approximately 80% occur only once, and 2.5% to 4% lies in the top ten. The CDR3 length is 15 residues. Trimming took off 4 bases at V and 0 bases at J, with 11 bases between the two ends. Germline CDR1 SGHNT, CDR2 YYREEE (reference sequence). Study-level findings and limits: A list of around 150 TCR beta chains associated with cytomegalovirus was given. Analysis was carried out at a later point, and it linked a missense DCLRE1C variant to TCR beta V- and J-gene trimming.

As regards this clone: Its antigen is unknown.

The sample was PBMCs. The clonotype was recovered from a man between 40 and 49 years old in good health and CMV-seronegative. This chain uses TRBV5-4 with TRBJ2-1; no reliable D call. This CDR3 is CASSTRWSSYNEQFF. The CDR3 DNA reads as TGTGCCAGCAGCACACGGTGGAGCTCCTACAATGAGCAGTTCTTC.